Following are 5 T cell receptor beta chains from one sample sequenced in a study of identical twins' blood T cells. TCRdb re-called the 5' RACE reads through MiXCR, storing one row per CDR3 protein. The repertoire holds a few hundred thousand distinct CDR3 sequences, with around 30% as singletons. Sequenced input: PBMCs. The source of these receptors is a woman aged 18 to 49 in good health.

This clonotype was observed a few times. The chain has TRBV11-2 and TRBJ2-5; the D gene could be TRBD1 or TRBD2 (5 bases each). V was trimmed by 4 bases and J by 2 bases, leaving 5 bases between them. Germline loops: CDR1 SGHAT, CDR2 FQNNGV. The CDR3 loop spans 12 amino acids. In DNA form, the CDR3 reads TGTGCCAGCAGCTGGGGGCAAGAGACCCAGTACTTC. It translates to CASSWGQETQYF.

On this clonotype: This may come from a read error, since a much larger clone is one base off. CDR3 amino acids: CASTAVPNTVAFF. The CDR3 region has the DNA TGTGCCAGCACTGCGGTCCCGAACACTGTAGCTTTCTTT. The chain uses TRBV6-1 and TRBJ1-1; the D is unclear. The germline CDR1 and CDR2 sequences are MNHNS and SASEGT. CDR3 length: 13 amino acids.

This clonotype has only a few counts. The V and J genes are TRBV7-9 and TRBJ1-4; no clear D gene. CDR3 size: 14 residues. Trimming shortened V by 5 bases and J by 8 bases, and 15 bases separated the two germline ends. Germline CDR1 is SEHNR and CDR2 is FQNEAQ (reference sequence). The CDR3 loop reads CASSLSFGFEKLFF. CDR3 sequence (DNA): TGTGCCAGCAGCCTATCGTTCGGGTTCGAAAAACTGTTTTTT.

This clonotype was counted only a few times. The DNA for the CDR3 is TGCGCCAGCAGCATGGGCAATGAGCAGTTCTTC. The encoded protein is CASSMGNEQFF. The V call is TRBV5-1, the J call TRBJ2-1; no clear D gene. V lost 4 bases to trimming and J lost 6 bases, with 5 bases between them. This CDR3 is 11 amino acids long. From germline, CDR1 is SGHRS and CDR2 YFSETQ.

In its sample, this clonotype was seen a few times. The genes are TRBV29-1 and TRBJ1-3; the D is unclear. The CDR3 runs 14 residues. CDR1 is SQVTM and CDR2 is ANQGSEA in the germline V gene. V lost 1 base, J lost 4 bases, and 11 bases lay in between. CDR3 sequence (DNA): TGCAGCGTTGAAGGTGGAGGAGGAGGAAACACCATATATTTT. It codes for CSVEGGGGGNTIYF.